One sample yielded the 12 T cell receptor beta chains listed below, sequenced in a study of tumor-infiltrating lymphocytes in oesophageal squamous cell carcinoma (dated by TCRdb to about 2016). The protocol used for the library was PCR. TCRdb lists the instrument as Illumina HiSeq 2000. TCRdb reworked the public reads: Q25 trimming with fastp, MiXCR clone assembly, productive beta chains retained. Every distinct CDR3 protein forms one entry, paired with its most common genes and DNA. The sample records over 10,000 distinct CDR3 sequences, roughly 51% of which are singletons. The ten largest make up about 12% of the sample. Sequencing was carried out using blood. These receptors all come from a female donor with esophageal squamous cell carcinoma.

The chain recombines TRBV7-9 with TRBJ2-3; 12 bases map to TRBD2. This CDR3 comprises 16 residues. V trimming: 5 bases; J trimming: 5 bases; junction bases outside the gene matches: 8. Germline V gives CDR1 SEHNR, CDR2 FQNEAQ (reference sequence). This CDR3 reads CASSAPPGLAGDTQYF. The CDR3 DNA sequence: TGTGCCAGCAGCGCCCCACCGGGACTAGCGGGAGATACGCAGTATTTT. Full variable domain (missing parts from reference TRBV7-9 and TRBJ2-3): DTGVSQNPRHKITKRGQNVTFRCDPISEHNRLYWYRQTLGQGPEFLTYFQNEAQLEKSRLLSDRFSAERPKGSFSTLEIQRTEQGDSAMYLCASSAPPGLAGDTQYFGPGTRLTVL.

This clonotype came up a few times. This chain joins TRBV7-3 and TRBJ2-7; D is unresolved. TRBJ2-1 explains the end of the DNA better; the J call may be wrong. In germline, CDR1 is SGHTA, CDR2 FQGTGA. The CDR3 contains 13 residues. The CDR3 DNA follows: TGTGCCAGCAGCTTAAACGGGCCTTCCCGGCAGTTCTTC. Its translation is CASSLNGPSRQFF.

This chain connects TRBV6-1 to TRBJ1-1; no definite D call. The germline gives CDR1 MNHNS, CDR2 SASEGT. The V end was cut by 6 bases, the J end by 6 bases, with 11 bases between. The CDR3 is 12 residues long. The CDR3 reads CASSPGGSEAFF. CDR3 nucleotides: TGTGCCAGCAGCCCCGGTGGGTCTGAAGCTTTCTTT.

This clonotype counts as large. V and J are TRBV7-9 and TRBJ2-3; D may be TRBD1 or TRBD2 (5 bases each). CDR3 length: 15 amino acids. Germline CDR1 and CDR2: SEHNR and FQNEAQ (reference sequence). Trimming shortened V by 5 bases and J by 0 bases, and 12 bases separated the two germline ends. The DNA for the CDR3 is TGTGCCAGCAGCCCAAGAGGGGTTAGCACAGATACGCAGTATTTT. Protein: CASSPRGVSTDTQYF.

The J gene is TRBJ2-1, the V gene TRBV11-2; a weak D match, TRBD1 (6 bases). The DNA end is more similar to TRBJ2-7, so the J call may be wrong. Germline V gives CDR1 SGHAT, CDR2 FQNNGV. This CDR3 has 14 residues. The CDR3, as DNA: TGTGCCAGCAGCTTAGATCAGGCAGGGGACGAGCAGTACTTC. It yields the protein CASSLDQAGDEQYF.

The genes are TRBV27 and TRBJ2-5; the D gene could be TRBD1 or TRBD2 (5 bases each). The V end was cut by 5 bases, the J end by 5 bases, with 18 bases between. The germline V gene has CDR1 MNHEY and CDR2 SMNVEV (reference sequence). The CDR3 is 15 residues long. The CDR3 bases are TGTGCCAGCAGTCCCAATGGGGGAGTACCTGAGACCCAGTACTTC. Amino acid sequence: CASSPNGGVPETQYF.

This clonotype was seen ten or more times. The chain is built from TRBV5-1 and TRBJ2-7; 7 bases line up with TRBD1. There are 15 residues in the CDR3. Germline loops: CDR1 SGHRS, CDR2 YFSETQ. The V and J ends lost 0 bases and 4 bases, in that order; junction bases with no gene match: 7. In nucleotides, the CDR3 is TGCGCCAGCAGCTTGGGACAGGGTACTATTTACGAGCAGTACTTC. Protein: CASSLGQGTIYEQYF.

The chain carries TRBV9 and TRBJ1-2, with TRBD1 identical over 7 bases. The trim removed 3 bases at V and 5 bases at J, leaving 7 bases unmatched. The CDR3 contains 14 residues. Germline CDR1 and CDR2: SGDLS and YYNGEE. CDR3 residues: CASSAGQAVYGYTF. The CDR3 nucleotides read TGTGCCAGCAGCGCCGGACAGGCGGTTTATGGCTACACCTTC.

CDR3: CASSLANFLDTQYF. CDR3 DNA sequence: TGTGCCAGCAGCTTAGCGAATTTTTTGGATACGCAGTATTTT. The chain uses TRBV7-6 and TRBJ2-3; the D is unclear. This CDR3 comprises 14 residues. The germline CDR1 and CDR2 sequences are SGHVS and FNYEAQ. Trimming shortened V by 0 bases and J by 6 bases, and 10 bases separated the two germline ends.

This clonotype came up many times. The rearrangement uses TRBV5-1 and TRBJ1-5, with a tentative D call TRBD1 (5 bases). CDR3 size: 15 residues. The V end was cut by 0 bases, the J end by 2 bases, with 9 bases between. CDR1 and CDR2 (germline): SGHRS, YFSETQ. This CDR3 is CASSLDGAGNQPQHF. CDR3 in DNA: TGCGCCAGCAGCTTGGATGGGGCTGGCAATCAGCCCCAGCATTTT.

The genes are TRBV9 and TRBJ1-5, with D possibly matching TRBD1 (6 bases). Germline-derived CDR1 and CDR2 are SGDLS and YYNGEE. The germline V and J ends were trimmed by 9 bases and 1 base, with 8 bases remaining between them. The length of the CDR3 is 12 residues. The CDR3 protein is CANQGSNQPQHF. CDR3 nucleotides: TGTGCCAACCAGGGGAGCAATCAGCCCCAGCATTTT. Using reference TRBV9 and TRBJ1-5 for the parts outside the CDR3, the full variable domain is DSGVTQTPKHLITATGQRVTLRCSPRSGDLSVYWYQQSLDQGLQFLIQYYNGEERAKGNILERFSAQQFPDLHSELNLSSLELGDSALYFCANQGSNQPQHFGDGTRLSIL.

This clonotype was seen more than once but under ten times. This chain connects TRBV7-9 to TRBJ2-5; D gene uncertain. Germline V gives CDR1 SEHNR, CDR2 FQNEAQ (reference sequence). CDR3 length equals 12 residues. The germline V and J ends were trimmed by 5 bases and 1 base, with 5 bases remaining between them. CDR3 residues: CASSPPQETQYF. DNA of the CDR3: TGTGCCAGCAGCCCTCCCCAAGAGACCCAGTACTTC.